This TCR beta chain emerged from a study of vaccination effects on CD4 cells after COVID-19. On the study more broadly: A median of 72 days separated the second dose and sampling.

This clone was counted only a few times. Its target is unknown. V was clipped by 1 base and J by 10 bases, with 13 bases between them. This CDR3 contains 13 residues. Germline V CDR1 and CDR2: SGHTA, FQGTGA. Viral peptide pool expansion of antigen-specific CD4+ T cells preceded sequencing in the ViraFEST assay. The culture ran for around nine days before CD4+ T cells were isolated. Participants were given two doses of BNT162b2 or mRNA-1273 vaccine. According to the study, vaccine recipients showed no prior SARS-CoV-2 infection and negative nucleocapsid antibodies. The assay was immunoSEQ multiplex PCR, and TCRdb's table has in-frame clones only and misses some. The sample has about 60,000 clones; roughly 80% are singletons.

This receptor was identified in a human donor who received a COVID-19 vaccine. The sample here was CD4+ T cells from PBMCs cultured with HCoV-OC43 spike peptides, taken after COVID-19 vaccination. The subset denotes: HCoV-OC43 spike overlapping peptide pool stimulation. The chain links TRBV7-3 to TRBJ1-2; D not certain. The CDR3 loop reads CASSLRGSVDYTF. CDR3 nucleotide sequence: TGTGCCAGCAGCTTAAGAGGTTCGGTTGACTACACCTTC.